These 2 T cell receptor beta chains were sequenced from one sample in a study of T cell responses to AZD1222 COVID-19 vaccine. Sequenced by immunoSEQ multiplex PCR; TCRdb stores in-frame clones only, minus some. The table includes more than 140,000 clones, 91% detected once. The sequenced sample was peripheral blood, obtained on day 0 of AZD1222 vaccination. The source is an adult in good health.

The chain employs TRBV5-1 and TRBJ1-2; D is unclear. Looked up from germline, CDR1 is SGHRS and CDR2 is YFSETQ. The CDR3 runs to 16 residues. The V gene lost 4 bases and the J gene lost 2 bases, with 18 bases spanning the gap. The DNA of the CDR3 is TGCGCCAGCAGCCGTTCTGGACGGGCGCTAAACTATGGCTACACCTTC. It yields the protein CASSRSGRALNYGYTF.

The rearrangement uses TRBV24-1 and TRBJ1-2; D remains unclear. The CDR3 spans 11 residues. CDR1 and CDR2 (germline): KGHDR, SFDVKD. V was trimmed by 5 bases and J by 7 bases, leaving 7 bases between them. CDR3 sequence: CATSGGSGYTF. CDR3 bases: TGTGCCACCAGTGGAGGGAGTGGCTACACCTTC.